This T cell receptor beta chain was sequenced for a study of shared clonotypes between healthy human individuals. With respect to this clone: Its antigen is currently unknown.

The CDR3 is 12 amino acids. Germline values: CDR1 GTSNPN, CDR2 SVGIG (reference sequence). V gave up 5 bases and J gave up 7 bases; unmatched junction bases: 0. Findings and limits, study-wide: Generation probabilities were higher for clonotypes shared across all four sorted-subset donors than for unshared ones. Shared clonotypes: 4.5% to 6% naive CD4, around 3.5% naive CD8, about 2.2% memory CD4, roughly 0.4% memory CD8.

Clones were read by immunoSEQ multiplex PCR, and TCRdb kept only the in-frame ones, dropping some. The sample contains hundreds of thousands of clones, around 96% of which appear only once. The specimen was memory CD8+ T cells sorted from blood. Stated subset: CD45RO+ cells pooled with CCR7-negative TemRA cells. The clonotype originates from a man in his thirties or forties in good health. This chain uses TRBV30 with TRBJ1-4, with 11 bases identical to TRBD1. This CDR3 reads CAWGQGAEKLFF. The CDR3 DNA reads TGTGCCTGGGGACAGGGGGCTGAAAAACTGTTTTTT.